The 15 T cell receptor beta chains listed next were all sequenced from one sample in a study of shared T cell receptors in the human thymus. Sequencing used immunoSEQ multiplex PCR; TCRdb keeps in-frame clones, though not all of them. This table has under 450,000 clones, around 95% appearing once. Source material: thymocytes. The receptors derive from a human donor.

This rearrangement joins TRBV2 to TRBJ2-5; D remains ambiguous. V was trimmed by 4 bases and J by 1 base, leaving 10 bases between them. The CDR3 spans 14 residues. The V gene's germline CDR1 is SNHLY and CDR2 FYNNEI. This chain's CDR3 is CASSAPDLQETQYF. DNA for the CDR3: TGTGCCAGCAGTGCACCTGACCTCCAAGAGACCCAGTACTTC. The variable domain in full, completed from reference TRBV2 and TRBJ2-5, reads EPEVTQTPSHQVTQMGQEVILRCVPISNHLYFYWYRQILGQKVEFLVSFYNNEISEKSEIFDDQFSVERPDGSNFTLKIRSTKLEDSAMYFCASSAPDLQETQYFGPGTRLLVL.

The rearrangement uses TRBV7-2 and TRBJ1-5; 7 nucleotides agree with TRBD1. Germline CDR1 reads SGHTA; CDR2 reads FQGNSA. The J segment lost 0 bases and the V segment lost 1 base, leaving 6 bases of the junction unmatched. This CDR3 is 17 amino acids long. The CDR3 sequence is CASSLEGAPYSNQPQHF. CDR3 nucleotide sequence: TGTGCCAGCAGCTTAGAGGGGGCCCCCTATAGCAATCAGCCCCAGCATTTT.

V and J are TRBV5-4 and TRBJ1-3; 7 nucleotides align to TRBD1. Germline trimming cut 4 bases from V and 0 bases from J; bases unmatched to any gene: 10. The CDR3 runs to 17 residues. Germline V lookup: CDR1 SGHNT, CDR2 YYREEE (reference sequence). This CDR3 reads CASSGRDRGYSGNTIYF. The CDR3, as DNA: TGTGCCAGCAGCGGCCGGGACAGAGGGTACTCTGGAAACACCATATATTTT.

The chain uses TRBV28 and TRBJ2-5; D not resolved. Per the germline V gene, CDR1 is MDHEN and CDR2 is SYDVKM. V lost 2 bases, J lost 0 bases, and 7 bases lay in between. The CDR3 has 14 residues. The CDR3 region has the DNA TGTGCCAGCAGTTTAGTTACGGACCAAGAGACCCAGTACTTC. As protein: CASSLVTDQETQYF.

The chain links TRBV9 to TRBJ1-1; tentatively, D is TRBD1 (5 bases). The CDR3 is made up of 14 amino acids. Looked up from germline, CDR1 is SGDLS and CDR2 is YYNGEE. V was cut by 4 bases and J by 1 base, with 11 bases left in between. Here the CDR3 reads CASSPLQANTEAFF. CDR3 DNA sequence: TGTGCCAGCAGCCCTTTACAGGCGAACACTGAAGCTTTCTTT.

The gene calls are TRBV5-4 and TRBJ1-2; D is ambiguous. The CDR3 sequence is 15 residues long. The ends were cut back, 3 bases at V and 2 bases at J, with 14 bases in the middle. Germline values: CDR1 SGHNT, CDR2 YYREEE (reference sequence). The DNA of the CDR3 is TGTGCCAGCAGCTCTTATCCGGAGGTGAACTATGGCTACACCTTC. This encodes CASSSYPEVNYGYTF.

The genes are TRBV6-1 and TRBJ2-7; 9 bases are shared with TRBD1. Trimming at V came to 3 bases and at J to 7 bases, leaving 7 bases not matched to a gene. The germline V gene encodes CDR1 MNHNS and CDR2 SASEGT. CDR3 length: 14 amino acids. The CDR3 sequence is CASSDPGQGAEQYF. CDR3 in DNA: TGTGCCAGCAGTGACCCGGGACAGGGCGCTGAGCAGTACTTC.

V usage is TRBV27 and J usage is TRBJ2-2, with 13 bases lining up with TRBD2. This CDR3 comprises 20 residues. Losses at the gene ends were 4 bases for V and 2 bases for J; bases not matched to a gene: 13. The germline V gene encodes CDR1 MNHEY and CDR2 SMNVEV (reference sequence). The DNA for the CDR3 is TGTGCCAGCAGTTCATCTGGGACTAGCGGGACCATTATAAACACCGGGGAGCTGTTTTTT. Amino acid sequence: CASSSSGTSGTIINTGELFF.

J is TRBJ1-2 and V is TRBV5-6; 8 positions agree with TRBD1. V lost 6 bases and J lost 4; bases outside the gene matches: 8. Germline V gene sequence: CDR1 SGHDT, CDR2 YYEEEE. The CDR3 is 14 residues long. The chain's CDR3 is CASNLTGASYGYTF. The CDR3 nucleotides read TGTGCCAGCAACCTGACAGGGGCCTCCTATGGCTACACCTTC. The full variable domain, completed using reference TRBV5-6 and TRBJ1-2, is DAGVTQSPTHLIKTRGQQVTLRCSPKSGHDTVSWYQQALGQGPQFIFQYYEEEERQRGNFPDRFSGHQFPNYSSELNVNALLLGDSALYLCASNLTGASYGYTFGSGTRLTVV.

CDR3 protein: CASSPSGGNQPQHF. CDR3 sequence (DNA): TGCGCCAGCAGCCCCTCAGGGGGCAATCAGCCCCAGCATTTT. V gene TRBV5-1 combines with J gene TRBJ1-5; D is perhaps TRBD1 (6 bases). In germline, CDR1 is SGHRS, CDR2 YFSETQ. The CDR3 has 14 residues. V was cut by 4 bases and J by 2 bases, with 10 bases left in between.

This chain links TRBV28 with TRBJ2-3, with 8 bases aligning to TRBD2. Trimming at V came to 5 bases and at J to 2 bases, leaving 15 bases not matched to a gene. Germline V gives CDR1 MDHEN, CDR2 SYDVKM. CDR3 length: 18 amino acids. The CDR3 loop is CASSPMSSAGGYTDTQYF. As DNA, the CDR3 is TGTGCCAGCAGTCCTATGAGTTCCGCGGGAGGATACACAGATACGCAGTATTTT. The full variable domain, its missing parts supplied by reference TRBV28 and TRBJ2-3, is DVKVTQSSRYLVKRTGEKVFLECVQDMDHENMFWYRQDPGLGLRLIYFSYDVKMKEKGDIPEGYSVSREKKERFSLILESASTNQTSMYLCASSPMSSAGGYTDTQYFGPGTRLTVL.

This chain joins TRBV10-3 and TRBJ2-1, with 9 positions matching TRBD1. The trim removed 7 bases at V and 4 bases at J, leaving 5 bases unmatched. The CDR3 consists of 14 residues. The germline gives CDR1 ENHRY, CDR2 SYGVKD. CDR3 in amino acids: CAITDRGNYNEQFF. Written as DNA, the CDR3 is TGTGCCATCACCGACAGGGGGAATTACAATGAGCAGTTCTTC.

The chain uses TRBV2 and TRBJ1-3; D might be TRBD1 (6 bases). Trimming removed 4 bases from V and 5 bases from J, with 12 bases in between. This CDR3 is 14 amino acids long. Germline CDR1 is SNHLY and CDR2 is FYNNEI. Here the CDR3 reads CASSGGRGRNTIYF. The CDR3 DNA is TGTGCCAGCAGTGGGGGGCGGGGAAGAAACACCATATATTTT.

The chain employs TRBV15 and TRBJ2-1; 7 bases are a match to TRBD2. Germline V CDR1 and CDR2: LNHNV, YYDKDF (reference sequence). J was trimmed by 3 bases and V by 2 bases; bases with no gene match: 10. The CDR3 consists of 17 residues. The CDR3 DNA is TGTGCCACCAGCAGATTGGAGGCGGGAGTAAGCTACAATGAGCAGTTCTTC. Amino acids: CATSRLEAGVSYNEQFF.

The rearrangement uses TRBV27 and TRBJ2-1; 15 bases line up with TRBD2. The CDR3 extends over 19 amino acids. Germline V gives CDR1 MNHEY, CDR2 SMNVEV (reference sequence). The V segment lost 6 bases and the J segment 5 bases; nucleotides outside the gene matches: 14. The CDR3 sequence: CASRPRAPGTSGRHNEQFF. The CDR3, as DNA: TGTGCCAGCAGGCCTAGGGCTCCCGGGACTAGCGGGAGGCACAATGAGCAGTTCTTC.